The 18 T cell receptor beta chains listed next were all sequenced from one sample in a study of blood T cells in healthy people across ages. PCR was performed a second time for about 7 to 11 cycles using a sample-barcoded 5' primer and a J-beta primer mix. TCRdb re-called the 5' RACE reads through MiXCR, storing one row per CDR3 protein. The table shows more than 800,000 distinct CDR3 sequences, with around 30% occurring only once. The sequencing sample was made of blood. These receptors were taken from an elderly woman in good health.

Points on this clonotype: With a much larger clone just one base away, this may be a read error. The rearrangement uses TRBV25-1 and TRBJ1-2, with TRBD1 matching 10 bases. Germline values: CDR1 MGHDK, CDR2 SYGVNS. V was pared by 6 bases and J by 8 bases, with 12 bases of the junction left unmatched. The CDR3 runs 15 residues. In nucleotides, the CDR3 is TGTGCCAGCAGCGACCGTCTGACAGGGGGCTGGGGCTACACCTTC. Translated, it gives CASSDRLTGGWGYTF.

This chain uses TRBV7-9 with TRBJ1-4, with D maybe TRBD1 (5 bases). V lost 1 base and J lost 8, with 14 bases in between. Germline-derived CDR1 and CDR2 are SEHNR and FQNEAQ (reference sequence). CDR3 length equals 15 residues. The CDR3 protein is CASSLVRGVGEKLFF. The DNA of the CDR3 is TGTGCCAGCAGCTTAGTTAGAGGGGTAGGCGAAAAACTGTTTTTT.

This clonotype was recorded many times. This chain joins TRBV20-1 and TRBJ1-6; D remains ambiguous. Between the trimmed V and J ends, which lost 1 base and 5 bases, there was a span of 15 bases. From germline, CDR1 is DFQATT and CDR2 SNEGSKA (reference sequence). The CDR3 covers 16 residues. The CDR3 protein is CSARALRRPDNSPLHF. CDR3 nucleotides: TGCAGTGCTAGAGCCTTACGCAGGCCTGATAATTCACCCCTCCACTTT.

As regards this clonotype: A much larger clone is a single base away; this may be a read error. This chain connects TRBV5-1 to TRBJ2-3; 7 nucleotides line up with TRBD2. The CDR3 covers 18 residues. V shed 2 bases and J 4 bases; nucleotides not matched to a gene: 16. Per the germline V gene, CDR1 is SGHRS and CDR2 is YFSETQ. In DNA, the CDR3 is TGCGCCAGCAGCTTCCTAGCGGAGGGCGCCAGGTCCCCAGATACGCAGTATTTT. Its translation: CASSFLAEGARSPDTQYF.

V is TRBV7-2 and J is TRBJ2-1; perhaps TRBD2 as D (6 bases). CDR3 length equals 15 residues. Germline CDR1 and CDR2: SGHTA and FQGNSA. Trimming left V 2 bases short and J 6 bases short, with 14 bases between. CDR3 in amino acids: CASSLRGSLANEQFF. The CDR3 DNA reads as TGTGCCAGCAGCTTACGGGGGTCTCTGGCCAATGAGCAGTTCTTC.

The sample holds many counts of this clonotype. The V gene is TRBV5-1, the J gene TRBJ1-2, with D unclear. Germline V lookup: CDR1 SGHRS, CDR2 YFSETQ. The CDR3 spans 17 residues. The V and J ends lost 0 bases and 0 bases respectively, with 15 bases between them. The CDR3 DNA reads TGCGCCAGCAGCTTGGATCCGTATGGCAGTGCTAACTATGGCTACACCTTC. Its protein is CASSLDPYGSANYGYTF.

In this sample, this clonotype turned up many times. This rearrangement joins TRBV7-2 to TRBJ2-3; D remains ambiguous. CDR1 is SGHTA and CDR2 is FQGNSA in the germline V gene. The CDR3 is 15 amino acids. V lost 6 bases to trimming and J lost 0 bases, with 13 bases between them. The CDR3 spells CASRKEPASTDTQYF. In nucleotides, the CDR3 is TGTGCCAGCAGAAAAGAACCGGCTAGCACAGATACGCAGTATTTT.

This clonotype was counted many times. The gene calls are TRBV7-9 and TRBJ2-7; possibly TRBD1 for D (6 bases). V lost 1 base to trimming and J lost 12 bases, with 19 bases between them. CDR1 and CDR2 (germline): SEHNR, FQNEAQ (reference sequence). The CDR3 covers 14 residues. In DNA, the CDR3 is TGTGCCAGCAGCTTAGGGGGGCGAAACGGACATCCGTACTTC. As protein: CASSLGGRNGHPYF.

This rearrangement joins TRBV25-1 to TRBJ2-2; no clear D gene. V was pared by 8 bases and J by 1 base, with 5 bases between. Germline CDR1 reads MGHDK; CDR2 reads SYGVNS. This CDR3 region has 12 residues. In DNA, the CDR3 is TGTGCCAGCGACCGGAACACCGGGGAGCTGTTTTTT. Its translation: CASDRNTGELFF.

The sample holds many counts of this clonotype. The chain uses TRBV3-1 and TRBJ2-4; TRBD2 matches 9 bases. The V segment lost 11 bases and the J segment 3 bases; nucleotides outside the gene matches: 17. CDR1 LGHDT and CDR2 YNNKEL come from the germline V gene (reference sequence). The CDR3 spans 17 residues. Written as DNA, the CDR3 is TGTGCCTTCAAGAACGCGGGGGGGATCGGGGGCAAAAACATTCAGTACTTC. Residues: CAFKNAGGIGGKNIQYF.

Only a few counts were recorded for this clonotype. The V call is TRBV20-1, the J call TRBJ1-5; D possibly corresponds to TRBD1 (5 bases). The CDR3 covers 18 residues. V was pared by 6 bases and J by 0 bases, with 24 bases between. Germline CDR1 and CDR2: DFQATT and SNEGSKA (reference sequence). In nucleotides, the CDR3 is TGCAGTGCGTACGACCGGGCCCGGGGGTCCTATAGCAATCAGCCCCAGCATTTT. This sequence encodes CSAYDRARGSYSNQPQHF.

This chain connects TRBV6-1 to TRBJ2-3; D is unresolved. V lost 7 bases and J 6 bases, leaving 11 bases between the germline ends. The CDR3 is 12 residues long. Germline V gene lookup returns CDR1 MNHNS and CDR2 SASEGT. The CDR3 sequence: CASTTVVDTQYF. CDR3 nucleotides: TGTGCCAGCACCACAGTCGTGGATACGCAGTATTTT.

As regards this clonotype: A much larger clone lies a single base off, so this may be a read error. The chain links TRBV2 to TRBJ2-5; the D is unclear. Germline CDR1 reads SNHLY; CDR2 reads FYNNEI. The CDR3 runs 12 residues. V was clipped by 8 bases and J by 2 bases, with 9 bases between them. CDR3 sequence reads: CASGVRQETQYF. DNA of the CDR3: TGTGCCAGCGGTGTCCGTCAAGAGACCCAGTACTTC.

This clonotype was seen ten or more times. The chain uses TRBV7-2 and TRBJ2-5; D assignment may be TRBD1 or TRBD2 (5 bases each). V dropped 1 base and J dropped 3 bases, with 12 bases sitting between them. The CDR3 totals 15 residues. CDR1 is SGHTA and CDR2 is FQGNSA in the germline V gene. CDR3 in amino acids: CASSLVRGVEETQYF. The CDR3 DNA follows: TGTGCCAGCAGCTTAGTTAGAGGGGTGGAAGAGACCCAGTACTTC.

This clonotype turned up a few times. The chain recombines TRBV12-3 or TRBV12-4 with TRBJ2-2; TRBD2 agrees at 8 bases. V lost 9 bases to trimming and J lost 4 bases; unmatched junction nucleotides: 13. The CDR3 is 16 amino acids. The CDR3 spells CASSLAGGQVTGELFF. The CDR3 DNA sequence: TGTGCCAGTTCTCTGGCGGGAGGCCAGGTCACCGGGGAGCTGTTTTTT.

This clonotype was counted only a few times. J is TRBJ2-7 and V is TRBV6-2 or TRBV6-3; 10 positions match TRBD2. The V segment lost 4 bases and the J segment 0 bases; nucleotides outside the gene matches: 3. The CDR3 sequence is 15 residues long. Germline CDR1 is MNHEY and CDR2 is SVGEGT. CDR3 coding DNA: TGTGCCAGCAGTTCTAGCGGGGGCAACTCCTACGAGCAGTACTTC. This gives the protein CASSSSGGNSYEQYF.

The genes are TRBV15 and TRBJ1-4, with 7 bases matching TRBD1. Germline V gene sequence: CDR1 LNHNV, CDR2 YYDKDF (reference sequence). This CDR3 region has 17 residues. V lost 1 base to trimming and J lost 3 bases; unmatched junction nucleotides: 8. In DNA form, the CDR3 reads TGTGCCACCAGCAGAGGAACAGGGGTGGTACCTAATGAAAAACTGTTTTTT. Residues: CATSRGTGVVPNEKLFF.

Turning to this clonotype: A much larger clone differs from this one at a single base, so this may be a read error. V gene TRBV5-1 combines with J gene TRBJ2-5, with 9 bases identical to TRBD2. V dropped 6 bases and J dropped 11; count of bases not matched to a gene: 17. CDR3 length equals 15 residues. Germline CDR1 SGHRS, CDR2 YFSETQ. The CDR3 loop is CASTSTGTSSHEQYF. CDR3 nucleotides: TGCGCCAGCACCAGTACGGGGACTAGCTCACATGAGCAGTACTTC.